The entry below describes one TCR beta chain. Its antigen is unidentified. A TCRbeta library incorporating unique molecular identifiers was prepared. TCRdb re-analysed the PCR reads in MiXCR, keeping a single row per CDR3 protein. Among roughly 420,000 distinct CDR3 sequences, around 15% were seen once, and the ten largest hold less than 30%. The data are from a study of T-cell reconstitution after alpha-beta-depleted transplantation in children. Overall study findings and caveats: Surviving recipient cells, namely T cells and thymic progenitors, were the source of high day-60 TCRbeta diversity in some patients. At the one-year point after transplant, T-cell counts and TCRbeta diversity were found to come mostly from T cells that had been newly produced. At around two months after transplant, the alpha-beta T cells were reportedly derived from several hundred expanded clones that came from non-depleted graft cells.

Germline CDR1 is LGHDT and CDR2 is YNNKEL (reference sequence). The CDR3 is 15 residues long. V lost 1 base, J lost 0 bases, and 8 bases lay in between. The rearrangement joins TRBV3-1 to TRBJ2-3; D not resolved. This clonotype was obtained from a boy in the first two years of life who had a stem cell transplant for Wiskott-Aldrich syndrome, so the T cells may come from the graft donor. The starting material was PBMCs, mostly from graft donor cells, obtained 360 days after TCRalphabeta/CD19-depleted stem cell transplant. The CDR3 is CASSQGPTSTDTQYF. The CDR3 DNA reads TGTGCCAGCAGCCAAGGTCCGACGAGCACAGATACGCAGTATTTT.